This TCR beta chain derives from a study of blood T cell repertoires in COVID-19. The CDR3 totals 15 residues. Per germline, CDR1 KGHSH and CDR2 LQKENI. Trimming shortened V by 0 bases and J by 0 bases, and 8 bases separated the two germline ends. Method: immunoSEQ multiplex PCR; TCRdb's copy keeps in-frame clones and lacks some. The sample yields around 160,000 clones, 81% seen once. The source material was peripheral blood. The origin of this receptor is a human donor with acute or convalescent COVID-19. The donor label of this sample is uncertain. This chain connects TRBV18 to TRBJ1-1; D is perhaps TRBD1 (6 bases). CDR3 nucleotide sequence: TGTGCCAGCTCACCACCAGGGGGGGTGAACACTGAAGCTTTCTTT. Translation: CASSPPGGVNTEAFF.